The 32 T cell receptor beta chains reported below all come from one sample, sequenced in a study of response to subunit inactivated influenza vaccine. TCRdb re-analysed the RT-PCR reads in MiXCR, keeping a single row per CDR3 protein. The sample shows around 520,000 distinct CDR3 sequences, about 25% of them seen only once. Sample: CD4+ T cells sorted from PBMCs, taken around 5 days after vaccination. The receptors derive from a man aged 50 to 59 who received an inactivated influenza vaccine.

The chain carries TRBV10-1 and TRBJ2-7, with D perhaps TRBD1 or TRBD2 (5 bases each). CDR1 and CDR2 from the germline V gene are WNHNN and SYGVQD (reference sequence). V lost 2 bases to trimming and J lost 0 bases, with 8 bases between them. This CDR3 region has 14 residues. The CDR3 DNA is TGCGCCAGCAGTGAGGGGGACGGCTCCTACGAGCAGTACTTC. Translation: CASSEGDGSYEQYF.

The chain uses TRBV11-2 and TRBJ2-7; the match to TRBD1 covers 7 bases. The CDR3 sequence is 14 residues long. J gave up 2 bases and V 6 bases, and 7 bases lay outside the gene matches. Germline assignment: CDR1 SGHAT and CDR2 FQNNGV. The CDR3 DNA reads TGTGCCAGCAGAACCTTAAGGGGGCCCTACGAGCAGTACTTC. Its protein product is CASRTLRGPYEQYF.

The gene calls are TRBV12-3 or TRBV12-4 and TRBJ1-1, with D unresolved. The V end lost 6 bases, the J end lost 6 bases, and 14 bases lay between the germline ends. CDR3 size: 13 residues. CDR3 region: CASRLTPAAEAFF. The CDR3 nucleotides are TGTGCCAGCAGACTAACTCCCGCAGCTGAAGCTTTCTTT.

The rearrangement joins TRBV28 to TRBJ1-1; 8 bases line up with TRBD1. CDR3 size: 15 residues. Germline CDR1 and CDR2: MDHEN and SYDVKM. V was pared by 2 bases and J by 11 bases, with 13 bases of the junction left unmatched. The CDR3 region is CASSLVGQVFPGAFF. DNA for the CDR3: TGTGCCAGCAGTTTAGTGGGACAGGTATTCCCTGGGGCTTTCTTT.

This clonotype has just a few counts. This chain uses TRBV4-1 with TRBJ2-7, with D hard to call. Trimming stripped 0 bases from V and 0 bases from J, with 6 bases between. Germline V gives CDR1 MGHRA, CDR2 YSYEKL. The CDR3 is 14 residues long. The CDR3 sequence: CASSQDYSSYEQYF. Here the CDR3 DNA reads TGCGCCAGCAGCCAAGACTACAGCTCCTACGAGCAGTACTTC.

This clonotype appeared a single time. The chain has TRBV7-2 and TRBJ2-4, with TRBD1 identical over 7 bases. Trimming removed 6 bases from V and 7 bases from J; junction bases left unmatched: 6. This CDR3 contains 13 residues. Germline CDR1 and CDR2: SGHTA and FQGNSA. In nucleotides, the CDR3 is TGTGCCAGCAGTTATCGGACAGGCAACATTCAGTACTTC. This translates into CASSYRTGNIQYF.

There are a few counts of this clonotype. This chain joins TRBV18 and TRBJ2-6; D gene uncertain. CDR1 and CDR2 from the germline V gene are KGHSH and LQKENI. The ends were cut back, 3 bases at V and 4 bases at J, with 10 bases in the middle. There are 15 residues in the CDR3. In DNA form, the CDR3 reads TGTGCCAGCTCACCTCCTGGTTCGGGGGCCAACGTCCTGACTTTC. Amino acids: CASSPPGSGANVLTF.

The chain couples TRBV5-1 to TRBJ2-2; 10 positions match TRBD2. Germline V gene sequence: CDR1 SGHRS, CDR2 YFSETQ. The CDR3 is made up of 16 amino acids. V lost 1 base to trimming and J lost 4 bases; unmatched junction nucleotides: 4. For the CDR3, the DNA is TGCGCCAGCAGCTTGAGCGGGGGGGCCGGCACCGGGGAGCTGTTTTTT. It is translated as CASSLSGGAGTGELFF.

The chain is built from TRBV5-1 and TRBJ2-7; 12 bases map to TRBD1. V was pared by 1 base and J by 5 bases, with 4 bases of the junction left unmatched. Germline CDR1 reads SGHRS; CDR2 reads YFSETQ. CDR3 size: 15 residues. CDR3 bases: TGCGCCAGCAGCTTGATGGGACAGGGGGCCGACGAGCAGTACTTC. Its translation: CASSLMGQGADEQYF.

This chain connects TRBV4-2 to TRBJ1-2; D remains unclear. The V end was cut by 0 bases, the J end by 6 bases, with 8 bases between. Germline V gene lookup returns CDR1 LGHNA and CDR2 YNFKEQ. The CDR3 is made up of 13 amino acids. CDR3 sequence (DNA): TGTGCCAGCAGCCAAGATCGCATAGATGGCTACACCTTC. Protein product: CASSQDRIDGYTF.

There are many counts of this clonotype. This chain uses TRBV5-1 with TRBJ2-7; no reliable D call. The germline V gene encodes CDR1 SGHRS and CDR2 YFSETQ. The CDR3 has 16 residues. The V gene lost 0 bases and the J gene lost 2 bases, with 15 bases spanning the gap. The CDR3 region has the DNA TGCGCCAGCAGCTTGGTTGGGAAACCTTTACCCTACGAGCAGTACTTC. The encoded protein is CASSLVGKPLPYEQYF.

In its sample, this clonotype was seen a few times. This chain joins TRBV14 and TRBJ1-2; no definite D call. The CDR3 covers 17 residues. The germline gives CDR1 SGHDN, CDR2 FVKESK. V was pared by 1 base and J by 0 bases, with 15 bases between. The CDR3 DNA reads as TGTGCCAGCAGCCAAGGCTTAGTCCCGGGAGCTAACTATGGCTACACCTTC. Translating it yields CASSQGLVPGANYGYTF.

This clonotype showed up just a few times. V usage is TRBV6-5 and J usage is TRBJ1-6; D not resolved. This CDR3 has 12 amino acids. Germline CDR1 MNHEY, CDR2 SVGAGI. V dropped 4 bases and J dropped 10 bases, with 8 bases sitting between them. The CDR3 bases are TGTGCCAGCAGTTCACCCAACTCACCCCTCCACTTT. This encodes CASSSPNSPLHF.

The rearrangement links TRBV11-2 to TRBJ2-1; 14 bases fit TRBD2. The CDR3 loop spans 21 amino acids. CDR1 and CDR2 from the germline V gene are SGHAT and FQNNGV. With V trimmed by 1 base and J by 0 bases, 11 bases remained unmatched. For the CDR3, the DNA is TGTGCCAGCAGCTTAGGCCCCACTCGACTAGCGGGGGGGAGCTCCTACAATGAGCAGTTCTTC. As protein: CASSLGPTRLAGGSSYNEQFF.

The chain is built from TRBV7-2 and TRBJ1-1; TRBD1 matches at 7 bases. Germline trimming cut 5 bases from V and 8 bases from J; bases unmatched to any gene: 8. This CDR3 is built from 13 residues. CDR1 and CDR2 (germline): SGHTA, FQGNSA. In nucleotides, the CDR3 is TGTGCCAGCAGCCCATACAGGGGCAGGGAAGCTTTCTTT. Its protein product is CASSPYRGREAFF.

This clonotype was found a few times. The chain uses TRBV5-1 and TRBJ2-5; the D is unclear. This CDR3 comprises 14 residues. Germline CDR1 reads SGHRS; CDR2 reads YFSETQ. Trimming removed 1 base from V and 1 base from J, with 8 bases in between. CDR3 residues: CASSLLHPQETQYF. CDR3 coding DNA: TGCGCCAGCAGCTTGTTGCACCCCCAAGAGACCCAGTACTTC. Using reference TRBV5-1 and TRBJ2-5 for the parts outside the CDR3, the full variable domain is KAGVTQTPRYLIKTRGQQVTLSCSPISGHRSVSWYQQTPGQGLQFLFEYFSETQRNKGNFPGRFSGRQFSNSRSEMNVSTLELGDSALYLCASSLLHPQETQYFGPGTRLLVL.

This chain joins TRBV4-2 and TRBJ2-2, with D uncertain. This CDR3 contains 16 residues. Trimming stripped 0 bases from V and 4 bases from J, with 12 bases between. The germline V gene encodes CDR1 LGHNA and CDR2 YNFKEQ. The CDR3 here is CASSQERAYGTGELFF. CDR3 nucleotide sequence: TGTGCCAGCAGCCAAGAACGAGCGTACGGCACCGGGGAGCTGTTTTTT.

This clonotype was found a few times. The chain joins TRBV12-3 or TRBV12-4 to TRBJ1-1; D remains ambiguous. V shed 5 bases and J shed 7 bases, with 11 bases lying between them. This CDR3 has 12 amino acids. CDR3 nucleotides: TGTGCCAGCAGTCCTGGGTCGTATGAAGCTTTCTTT. Amino acids: CASSPGSYEAFF.

The rearrangement uses TRBV7-2 and TRBJ2-7, with no clear D. The length of the CDR3 is 14 residues. Germline V gene data show CDR1 as SGHTA and CDR2 as FQGNSA. The V end was cut by 2 bases, the J end by 4 bases, with 12 bases between. In nucleotides, the CDR3 is TGTGCCAGCAGCTTAAATTGGCTCAGATACGAGCAGTACTTC. Its translation: CASSLNWLRYEQYF.

The rearrangement uses TRBV20-1 and TRBJ2-1; D perhaps matches TRBD1 (5 bases). The CDR3 has 17 residues. V was cut by 3 bases and J by 5 bases, with 23 bases left in between. From germline, CDR1 is DFQATT and CDR2 SNEGSKA (reference sequence). The CDR3 DNA reads TGCAGTGCTAGGCCAGGGTTAGGTGTGTACAGAAACAATGAGCAGTTCTTC. Translation: CSARPGLGVYRNNEQFF.

This clonotype was picked up a small number of times. This sequence joins TRBV6-1 and TRBJ2-2; no definite D call. V lost 6 bases to trimming and J lost 7 bases, with 12 bases between them. This CDR3 has 13 amino acids. The V gene's germline CDR1 is MNHNS and CDR2 SASEGT. In DNA, the CDR3 is TGTGCCAGCAGCGGACGTAGGTTCGGGGAGCTGTTTTTT. It codes for CASSGRRFGELFF.

This chain connects TRBV20-1 to TRBJ2-5; no firm D call. With 3 bases removed from V and 1 base from J, the gap between germline ends came to 9 bases. Germline loops: CDR1 DFQATT, CDR2 SNEGSKA (reference sequence). CDR3 length equals 13 residues. This CDR3 reads CSARVRSQETQYF. The CDR3 DNA is TGCAGTGCTAGGGTCAGGTCCCAAGAGACCCAGTACTTC.

The sample holds a few counts of this clonotype. This chain joins TRBV4-2 and TRBJ2-7; D is undetermined. Per the germline V gene, CDR1 is LGHNA and CDR2 is YNFKEQ. V was shortened by 0 bases and J by 2 bases, with 17 bases between the two germline ends. The CDR3 extends over 17 amino acids. CDR3 sequence: CASSQEWSRTATYEQYF. As DNA, the CDR3 is TGTGCCAGCAGCCAAGAGTGGTCTAGAACAGCTACCTACGAGCAGTACTTC.

The sample holds a few counts of this clonotype. The CDR3 sequence: CASSVGWSNQPQHF. CDR3 nucleotide sequence: TGTGCCAGCAGTGTTGGTTGGAGCAATCAGCCCCAGCATTTT. The chain couples TRBV6-1 to TRBJ1-5; the D is unclear. This CDR3 is built from 14 residues. Germline V CDR1 and CDR2: MNHNS, SASEGT. V lost 4 bases and J 1 base, leaving 8 bases between the germline ends.

This clonotype was detected ten times or more. The rearrangement joins TRBV12-3 or TRBV12-4 to TRBJ2-2, with TRBD1 identical over 8 bases. The CDR3 extends over 15 amino acids. Trimming took 0 bases from V and 5 from J; bases not matched to a gene: 2. The CDR3 loop reads CASSLADRATGELFF. CDR3 coding DNA: TGTGCCAGCAGTTTAGCGGACAGGGCTACCGGGGAGCTGTTTTTT.

This clonotype was observed a single time. The rearrangement links TRBV7-9 to TRBJ2-2, with no clear D. V lost 0 bases to trimming and J lost 6 bases, with 8 bases between them. CDR1 and CDR2 from the germline V gene are SEHNR and FQNEAQ (reference sequence). The CDR3 is 14 residues long. For the CDR3, the DNA is TGTGCCAGCAGCTTAGCCTGGGGATCCGGGGAGCTGTTTTTT. Protein product: CASSLAWGSGELFF.

The rearrangement links TRBV5-1 to TRBJ1-2, with 9 bases fitting TRBD1. V shed 0 bases, J shed 8 bases, and the junction held 8 bases outside the gene matches. This CDR3 is built from 15 residues. Germline loops: CDR1 SGHRS, CDR2 YFSETQ. CDR3 in amino acids: CASSLDTGTGSGYTF. In DNA, the CDR3 is TGCGCCAGCAGCTTGGATACCGGGACAGGGTCGGGCTACACCTTC.

V is TRBV5-1 and J is TRBJ2-3; D gene uncertain. V was pared by 5 bases and J by 0 bases, with 10 bases between. CDR1 and CDR2 (germline): SGHRS, YFSETQ. This CDR3 is 14 amino acids long. The CDR3 coding sequence is TGCGCCAGCAGACGCCAACCCAGCACAGATACGCAGTATTTT. This translates into CASRRQPSTDTQYF.

The rearrangement links TRBV24-1 to TRBJ2-3; D gene unclear. V was clipped by 6 bases and J by 2 bases, with 8 bases between them. The CDR3 is 13 amino acids. In germline, CDR1 is KGHDR, CDR2 SFDVKD. CDR3 amino acids: CATSPLNTDTQYF. As DNA, the CDR3 is TGTGCCACCAGTCCACTCAACACAGATACGCAGTATTTT.

This chain links TRBV12-3 or TRBV12-4 with TRBJ2-3; 9 positions agree with TRBD2. After removal of 3 bases from V and 2 bases from J, the junction contained 3 bases not matched to a gene. The CDR3 consists of 15 residues. The CDR3 sequence is CASSFLAGNTDTQYF. In nucleotides, the CDR3 is TGTGCCAGCAGTTTTCTAGCGGGAAACACAGATACGCAGTATTTT.

Of note for this clonotype: Germline and junction disagree at one end, which may indicate a read error. The rearrangement joins TRBV5-6 to TRBJ2-4; TRBD1 aligns across 7 bases. The CDR3 has 14 amino acids. The germline gives CDR1 SGHDT, CDR2 YYEEEE. The chain's CDR3 is CGSSRRGQRGIQYF. For the CDR3, the DNA is TGTGGCAGCAGCCGACGGGGACAGAGGGGCATTCAGTACTTC.

For the CDR3, the DNA is TGTGCCAGTAGCCGGACAGGGACAGGGGAGACCCAGTACTTC. As protein: CASSRTGTGETQYF. V and J are TRBV19 and TRBJ2-5; TRBD1 matches 9 bases. The CDR3 is 14 amino acids. Germline lookup yields CDR1 LNHDA and CDR2 SQIVND (reference sequence). Trimming cost V 6 bases and J 5 bases; bases outside gene matches: 7.